One and the same sample provided the 27 T cell receptor beta chains below, sequenced in a study of post-analysis software for immune sequencing data. Study observations and caveats: Comparison of patients with controls showed about 5 TRBV segments more frequent in patients, TRBV5-6, TRBV5-1 and TRBV20-1 among them.

No cognate antigen is known for these TCRs. Built from TCR beta cDNA, the libraries had unique molecular identifiers in them. TCRdb fed the PCR reads into MiXCR, producing one record per CDR3 protein. The table has more than 450,000 distinct CDR3 sequences, 44% seen once. The sequenced material came from blood. The receptors here all came from a girl aged 5-17 years with multiple sclerosis.

V usage is TRBV4-2 and J usage is TRBJ2-3; D remains unclear. Trimming took 0 bases from V and 6 from J, leaving 13 bases between them. Germline V gives CDR1 LGHNA, CDR2 YNFKEQ. This CDR3 is 15 amino acids long. The CDR3 protein is CASSQEFLASDTQYF. CDR3 nucleotides: TGTGCCAGCAGCCAAGAATTCTTAGCTTCCGATACGCAGTATTTT.

The CDR3 here is CASSLLGTNLETQYF. The CDR3 nucleotides read TGCGCCAGCAGCTTACTTGGGACAAATTTAGAGACCCAGTACTTC. The chain carries TRBV5-1 and TRBJ2-7, with D possibly TRBD1 on 6 matching bases. The J call is uncertain, as TRBJ2-5 better fits the DNA end. This CDR3 region has 15 residues. The germline V gene encodes CDR1 SGHRS and CDR2 YFSETQ.

This rearrangement joins TRBV6-6 to TRBJ1-5, with D tentatively TRBD1 (6 bases). The V gene lost 5 bases and the J gene lost 0 bases, with 14 bases spanning the gap. Germline loops: CDR1 MNHNY, CDR2 SVGAGI (reference sequence). The CDR3 extends over 16 amino acids. The CDR3 coding sequence is TGTGCCAGCAGTCACCCGGGACAAATTAGCAATCAGCCCCAGCATTTT. Translation gives CASSHPGQISNQPQHF.

The chain joins TRBV5-1 to TRBJ1-2; D not resolved. The V gene's germline CDR1 is SGHRS and CDR2 YFSETQ. The CDR3 contains 14 residues. Deletions cut 0 bases from V and 0 bases from J, with 6 bases between. The CDR3 DNA follows: TGCGCCAGCAGCTTGGAGTCGGCTAACTATGGCTACACCTTC. Translated, it gives CASSLESANYGYTF. The variable domain in full, with the rest retrieved from reference TRBV5-1 and TRBJ1-2, is KAGVTQTPRYLIKTRGQQVTLSCSPISGHRSVSWYQQTPGQGLQFLFEYFSETQRNKGNFPGRFSGRQFSNSRSEMNVSTLELGDSALYLCASSLESANYGYTFGSGTRLTVV.

Comment on this clonotype: One junction end does not reproduce the germline sequence, and a read error may be involved. J is TRBJ2-1 and V is TRBV7-2; 10 bases line up with TRBD2. Looked up from germline, CDR1 is SGHTA and CDR2 is FQGNSA. CDR3 size: 14 residues. As DNA, the CDR3 is TGTGCCAGCGTGGAGCGGGGGGGATCTTTTGGGTCGATCTTC. Translation: CASVERGGSFGSIF.

The rearrangement links TRBV12-3 or TRBV12-4 to TRBJ2-1; 11 nucleotides align to TRBD2. The J segment lost 7 bases and the V segment lost 0 bases, leaving 5 bases of the junction unmatched. CDR3 length equals 16 residues. The CDR3 sequence is CASSLASGGVRNEQFF. The CDR3 DNA reads TGTGCCAGCAGTTTAGCTAGCGGGGGGGTCAGGAATGAGCAGTTCTTC.

The rearrangement uses TRBV4-1 and TRBJ2-7, with D possibly being TRBD2 (5 bases). The V and J ends lost 0 bases and 3 bases respectively, with 15 bases between them. Germline assignment: CDR1 MGHRA and CDR2 YSYEKL. The CDR3 extends over 16 amino acids. For the CDR3, the DNA is TGCGCCAGCAGCCAAGAGCCAGCAGAGGGTCTCTACGAGCAGTACTTC. It codes for CASSQEPAEGLYEQYF.

V and J are TRBV9 and TRBJ2-1, with TRBD2 matching 8 bases. The CDR3 is made up of 16 amino acids. Germline CDR1 and CDR2: SGDLS and YYNGEE. With V trimmed by 3 bases and J by 0 bases, 5 bases remained unmatched. Written as DNA, the CDR3 is TGTGCCAGCAGCGCCGCCGGGGGGGCCTCCTACAATGAGCAGTTCTTC. It encodes CASSAAGGASYNEQFF.

This clonotype appeared a few times. This chain uses TRBV15 with TRBJ2-5, with D unresolved. Germline assignment: CDR1 LNHNV and CDR2 YYDKDF (reference sequence). V lost 4 bases to trimming and J lost 0 bases, with 3 bases between them. The CDR3 contains 12 residues. CDR3 protein: CATSNHQETQYF. The DNA of the CDR3 is TGTGCCACCAGCAACCACCAAGAGACCCAGTACTTC.

CDR3 sequence (DNA): TGTGCCAGCAGCGTCGGGGGGGCCCTAGATACGCAGTATTTT. Translating it yields CASSVGGALDTQYF. The chain couples TRBV7-2 to TRBJ2-3, with 8 nucleotides matching TRBD2. Germline lookup yields CDR1 SGHTA and CDR2 FQGNSA. This CDR3 is 14 amino acids long. The J segment lost 5 bases and the V segment lost 5 bases, leaving 6 bases of the junction unmatched.

The chain is built from TRBV29-1 and TRBJ2-3; 9 nucleotides agree with TRBD2. After removal of 4 bases from V and 4 bases from J, the junction contained 3 bases not matched to a gene. The CDR3 spans 13 residues. Germline V gives CDR1 SQVTM, CDR2 ANQGSEA. CDR3 sequence: CSVGGRVADTQYF. The CDR3 coding sequence is TGCAGCGTTGGCGGGAGGGTAGCAGATACGCAGTATTTT.

The J gene is TRBJ1-5, the V gene TRBV7-8, with D unclear. V was cut by 5 bases and J by 0 bases, with 11 bases left in between. The CDR3 covers 15 residues. Germline V gene lookup returns CDR1 SGHVS and CDR2 FQNEAQ. This CDR3 is CASSAVDSSNQPQHF. The CDR3 DNA follows: TGTGCCAGCAGCGCGGTGGACTCTAGCAATCAGCCCCAGCATTTT.

The rearrangement joins TRBV7-9 to TRBJ1-1; 8 bases line up with TRBD1. The length of the CDR3 is 14 residues. Germline CDR1 is SEHNR and CDR2 is FQNEAQ (reference sequence). V lost 3 bases to trimming and J lost 6 bases; unmatched junction nucleotides: 6. The CDR3 loop is CASSLSDRVSEAFF. CDR3 nucleotides: TGTGCCAGCAGCTTGTCGGACAGGGTGTCTGAAGCTTTCTTT. Full variable domain (missing parts from reference TRBV7-9 and TRBJ1-1): DTGVSQNPRHKITKRGQNVTFRCDPISEHNRLYWYRQTLGQGPEFLTYFQNEAQLEKSRLLSDRFSAERPKGSFSTLEIQRTEQGDSAMYLCASSLSDRVSEAFFGQGTRLTVV.

This clonotype has a handful of counts. This clone may be a read error of a much larger clone one base away. The chain recombines TRBV5-1 with TRBJ2-1; D not certain. CDR1 is SGHRS and CDR2 is YFSETQ in the germline V gene. The CDR3 sequence is 11 residues long. The ends were cut back, 5 bases at V and 4 bases at J, with 4 bases in the middle. As DNA, the CDR3 is TGCGCCAGCAGGGAGTACAATGAGCAGTTCTTC. As protein: CASREYNEQFF. The full variable domain, its missing parts supplied by reference TRBV5-1 and TRBJ2-1, is KAGVTQTPRYLIKTRGQQVTLSCSPISGHRSVSWYQQTPGQGLQFLFEYFSETQRNKGNFPGRFSGRQFSNSRSEMNVSTLELGDSALYLCASREYNEQFFGPGTRLTVL.

This clonotype was seen a handful of times. The chain recombines TRBV29-1 with TRBJ2-3; D gene unclear. Per germline, CDR1 SQVTM and CDR2 ANQGSEA. V dropped 4 bases and J dropped 7 bases, with 12 bases sitting between them. The CDR3 has 12 amino acids. Here the CDR3 DNA reads TGCAGCGTTGGATCCCCAGTTAATACGCAGTATTTT. Translated: CSVGSPVNTQYF.

Only a few counts were recorded for this clonotype. The genes are TRBV5-1 and TRBJ1-1; no firm D call. The V gene lost 2 bases and the J gene lost 1 base, with 6 bases spanning the gap. Germline V gene lookup returns CDR1 SGHRS and CDR2 YFSETQ. CDR3 length equals 13 residues. The CDR3 spells CASSLIQNTEAFF. The CDR3 bases are TGCGCCAGCAGCTTAATTCAGAACACTGAAGCTTTCTTT. Filled out from reference TRBV5-1 and TRBJ1-1, the complete variable domain reads KAGVTQTPRYLIKTRGQQVTLSCSPISGHRSVSWYQQTPGQGLQFLFEYFSETQRNKGNFPGRFSGRQFSNSRSEMNVSTLELGDSALYLCASSLIQNTEAFFGQGTRLTVV.

J is TRBJ2-3 and V is TRBV7-8; D is possibly TRBD2 (8 bases). The CDR3 extends over 15 amino acids. Germline assignment: CDR1 SGHVS and CDR2 FQNEAQ. V lost 5 bases and J lost 4, with 16 bases in between. The CDR3 DNA reads TGTGCCAGCAGCCTCTCGGGAGGGGGCGCAGATACGCAGTATTTT. It yields the protein CASSLSGGGADTQYF.

V usage is TRBV3-1 and J usage is TRBJ2-7; D is possibly TRBD1 or TRBD2 (7 bases each). Germline values: CDR1 LGHDT, CDR2 YNNKEL (reference sequence). V lost 7 bases to trimming and J lost 2 bases, with 15 bases between them. CDR3 size: 14 residues. The CDR3 DNA reads as TGTGCCAGCACCAGGCAGGGGGGGACCTACGAGCAGTACTTC. Amino acids: CASTRQGGTYEQYF.

This clonotype was observed a few times. The gene calls are TRBV7-3 and TRBJ2-2, with 12 bases that match TRBD1. Germline V gene data show CDR1 as SGHTA and CDR2 as FQGTGA. V lost 5 bases, J lost 8 bases, and 6 bases stayed unmatched. The CDR3 extends over 15 amino acids. The CDR3 is CASSPPGQGAGELFF. CDR3 nucleotide sequence: TGTGCCAGCAGCCCACCGGGACAGGGGGCTGGGGAGCTGTTTTTT.

The table lists this clonotype with a few counts. This rearrangement joins TRBV7-8 to TRBJ2-3; D unclear. CDR1 and CDR2 (germline): SGHVS, FQNEAQ. Trimming removed 0 bases at V and 4 bases at J, with 11 bases between. The CDR3 is 15 residues long. The CDR3 spells CASSLAGSRADTQYF. The CDR3 nucleotides read TGTGCCAGCAGCTTAGCGGGGTCGCGCGCAGATACGCAGTATTTT.

This clonotype has just a few counts. The chain combines TRBV12-3 or TRBV12-4 with TRBJ1-5; TRBD1 might be the D (5 bases). Trimming removed 3 bases at V and 3 bases at J, with 9 bases between. The CDR3 has 14 residues. CDR3 nucleotides: TGTGCCAGCAGTTTGAAGGGGTACAATCAGCCCCAGCATTTT. This codes for CASSLKGYNQPQHF.

The V call is TRBV5-1, the J call TRBJ2-3; 8 bases match TRBD2. V gave up 4 bases and J gave up 4 bases; unmatched junction bases: 5. CDR3 length equals 14 residues. CDR1 SGHRS and CDR2 YFSETQ come from the germline V gene. CDR3 nucleotides: TGCGCCAGCAGCCGCGGGGGGACCTCAGATACGCAGTATTTT. The encoded protein is CASSRGGTSDTQYF.

This clonotype was detected a few times. This chain uses TRBV5-1 with TRBJ2-5; TRBD2 aligns across 7 bases. V was pared by 4 bases and J by 2 bases, with 11 bases of the junction left unmatched. This CDR3 has 16 residues. Germline V CDR1 and CDR2: SGHRS, YFSETQ. Here the CDR3 DNA reads TGCGCCAGCAGCACCGGGGGGATGGAGTGGCAAGAGACCCAGTACTTC. Translation gives CASSTGGMEWQETQYF.

In its sample, this clonotype was seen a few times. The J gene is TRBJ2-6, the V gene TRBV7-9, with 12 bases matching TRBD2. CDR1 is SEHNR, CDR2 FQNEAQ, per germline (reference sequence). There are 18 residues in the CDR3. After removal of 4 bases from V and 2 bases from J, the junction contained 6 bases not matched to a gene. The CDR3 region has the DNA TGTGCCAGCAGCTCCTTACTAGCGGGGGGCCCTGGGGCCAACGTCCTGACTTTC. Its translation: CASSSLLAGGPGANVLTF.

The CDR3 coding sequence is TGTGCCAGCAGTCGACGGGAGCCCTACAATGAGCAGTTCTTC. Its protein product is CASSRREPYNEQFF. The chain combines TRBV6-5 with TRBJ2-1; D is possibly TRBD2 (6 bases). This CDR3 has 14 amino acids. Germline V CDR1 and CDR2: MNHEY, SVGAGI. V shed 5 bases and J shed 2 bases, with 10 bases lying between them.

The chain has TRBV2 and TRBJ2-5; 12 nucleotides agree with TRBD2. There are 15 residues in the CDR3. The ends lost 6 bases at V and 5 bases at J; junction bases unmatched: 7. Germline loops: CDR1 SNHLY, CDR2 FYNNEI. DNA of the CDR3: TGTGCCAGCAGGGAGACTAGCGGGGGCGTGGAGACCCAGTACTTC. Its protein product is CASRETSGGVETQYF.

This clonotype has a handful of counts. The V gene is TRBV29-1, the J gene TRBJ2-1; D unclear. The CDR3 totals 10 residues. The ends were cut back, 5 bases at V and 9 bases at J, with 8 bases in the middle. Germline-derived CDR1 and CDR2 are SQVTM and ANQGSEA. CDR3 sequence reads: CSVPLSEQFF. Written as DNA, the CDR3 is TGCAGCGTTCCATTATCTGAGCAGTTCTTC.